A single sample gave rise to the 20 T cell receptor beta chains below, sequenced in a study of OX40 agonist ivuxolimab in advanced cancers. The repertoire was sequenced with immunoSEQ multiplex PCR; TCRdb's copy has only in-frame clones and lacks some. Of 40,000 to 55,000 clones in the sample, 70% to 90% were seen once. Specimen: CD4+ or CD8+ T cells sorted from blood, collected in a trial of the OX40 agonist ivuxolimab. These receptors all stem from an adult with an advanced solid tumor such as melanoma, head and neck, liver or kidney cancer.

This chain joins TRBV9 and TRBJ2-2, with D perhaps TRBD1 or TRBD2 (5 bases each). There are 15 residues in the CDR3. Germline V lookup: CDR1 SGDLS, CDR2 YYNGEE. V lost 2 bases and J 3 bases, leaving 11 bases between the germline ends. The CDR3 reads CASSVGVLDTGELFF. The CDR3 coding sequence is TGTGCCAGCAGCGTGGGGGTGCTCGACACCGGGGAGCTGTTTTTT.

This clone was observed once. The chain joins TRBV10-3 to TRBJ2-7; perhaps TRBD2 as D (6 bases). CDR3 length: 13 residues. V was cut by 7 bases and J by 5 bases, with 15 bases left in between. CDR1 ENHRY and CDR2 SYGVKD come from the germline V gene. The CDR3 region is CAIKQAGSDEQYF. The DNA of the CDR3 is TGTGCCATCAAACAGGCGGGGAGCGACGAGCAGTACTTC.

This chain connects TRBV19 to TRBJ1-5; D unclear. CDR1 and CDR2 (germline): LNHDA, SQIVND (reference sequence). Trimming pared 3 bases from V and 0 bases from J, leaving 15 bases between. The CDR3 extends over 17 amino acids. The CDR3, as DNA: TGTGCCAGTAGTATCGTGATCGGGGTTTATAGCAATCAGCCCCAGCATTTT. This gives the protein CASSIVIGVYSNQPQHF. Supplemented by reference TRBV19 and TRBJ1-5, the full variable domain reads DGGITQSPKYLFRKEGQNVTLSCEQNLNHDAMYWYRQDPGQGLRLIYYSQIVNDFQKGDIAEGYSVSREKKESFPLTVTSAQKNPTAFYLCASSIVIGVYSNQPQHFGDGTRLSIL.

This chain uses TRBV5-6 with TRBJ2-1, with D tentatively TRBD2 (5 bases). The V and J ends lost 3 bases and 8 bases respectively, with 21 bases between them. The germline V gene has CDR1 SGHDT and CDR2 YYEEEE. The CDR3 runs 16 residues. CDR3 residues: CASSYELGGPRDEQFF. Here the CDR3 DNA reads TGTGCCAGCAGCTACGAACTAGGTGGGCCGAGGGATGAGCAGTTCTTC. Full variable domain (outside the CDR3, taken from reference TRBV5-6 and TRBJ2-1): DAGVTQSPTHLIKTRGQQVTLRCSPKSGHDTVSWYQQALGQGPQFIFQYYEEEERQRGNFPDRFSGHQFPNYSSELNVNALLLGDSALYLCASSYELGGPRDEQFFGPGTRLTVL.

This chain connects TRBV6-5 to TRBJ1-2; 7 bases are shared with TRBD1. Germline-derived CDR1 and CDR2 are MNHEY and SVGAGI. Trimming at V came to 7 bases and at J to 6 bases, leaving 8 bases not matched to a gene. CDR3 length: 13 residues. The CDR3 DNA is TGTGCCAGCATTGAGGGGGCGTACCATGGCTACACCTTC. This codes for CASIEGAYHGYTF.

This clone was found a few times. This chain uses TRBV6-1 with TRBJ1-4; D not resolved. The CDR3 loop spans 12 amino acids. Trimming took 6 bases from V and 8 from J, leaving 10 bases between them. Germline CDR1 reads MNHNS; CDR2 reads SASEGT. The CDR3 sequence: CASSRQWEKLFF. CDR3 DNA sequence: TGTGCCAGCAGCAGGCAGTGGGAAAAACTGTTTTTT.

The rearrangement uses TRBV6-1 and TRBJ1-3; D is undetermined. Trimming stripped 8 bases from V and 4 bases from J, with 6 bases between. Germline V gene data show CDR1 as MNHNS and CDR2 as SASEGT. The CDR3 runs to 11 residues. CDR3 bases: TGTGCCAGCTCGGTCGGAAACACCATATATTTT. Its translation: CASSVGNTIYF.

This clone was recorded only once. CDR3 loop: CASRDSSNIQYF. The CDR3, as DNA: TGTGCCAGCCGGGACAGTTCCAACATTCAGTACTTC. This sequence joins TRBV6-1 and TRBJ2-4; 7 positions agree with TRBD1. CDR3 length: 12 residues. CDR1 is MNHNS and CDR2 is SASEGT in the germline V gene. With V trimmed by 8 bases and J by 7 bases, 5 bases remained unmatched.

The rearrangement uses TRBV11-2 and TRBJ2-1; unclear D gene. Trimming took 6 bases from V and 1 from J, leaving 19 bases between them. The CDR3 spans 17 residues. Germline-derived CDR1 and CDR2 are SGHAT and FQNNGV. The CDR3 sequence: CASRPVRRNWSYNEQFF. CDR3 nucleotide sequence: TGTGCCAGCAGGCCTGTTAGGCGAAATTGGTCCTACAATGAGCAGTTCTTC.

The V and J genes are TRBV10-1 and TRBJ1-1; D unresolved. V lost 5 bases and J lost 1, with 8 bases in between. This CDR3 comprises 13 residues. Looked up from germline, CDR1 is WNHNN and CDR2 is SYGVQD (reference sequence). The CDR3 loop is CASSFRGNTEAFF. As DNA, the CDR3 is TGCGCCAGCAGTTTTCGGGGGAACACTGAAGCTTTCTTT.

CDR3 in DNA: TGCGCCAGCAGCCCTACGGGCGGACCCTACGAGCAGTACTTC. As protein: CASSPTGGPYEQYF. The V call is TRBV4-1, the J call TRBJ2-5, with D uncertain. The DNA matches TRBJ2-7 better at its end, which makes the J call doubtful. This CDR3 has 14 residues. From germline, CDR1 is MGHRA and CDR2 YSYEKL.

V is TRBV4-2 and J is TRBJ2-3; 8 bases fit TRBD2. Per the germline V gene, CDR1 is LGHNA and CDR2 is YNFKEQ. V lost 2 bases and J lost 5; bases outside the gene matches: 3. The CDR3 covers 14 residues. CDR3 amino acids: CASSQTAGEDTQYF. The CDR3 DNA reads as TGTGCCAGCAGCCAAACAGCGGGAGAAGATACGCAGTATTTT.

This sequence joins TRBV2 and TRBJ1-1, with TRBD1 as a possible D gene (5 bases). In germline, CDR1 is SNHLY, CDR2 FYNNEI. The CDR3 loop spans 15 amino acids. Between the trimmed V and J ends, which lost 3 bases and 4 bases, there was a span of 15 bases. This CDR3 reads CASSDENSGITEAFF. The CDR3 nucleotides are TGTGCCAGCAGTGATGAGAACTCAGGGATCACTGAAGCTTTCTTT.

This clone was found once. Other DNA sequences in this sample translate to the same CDR3. The chain links TRBV19 to TRBJ1-2; D gene uncertain. The CDR3 loop spans 12 amino acids. V was cut by 3 bases and J by 5 bases, with 7 bases left in between. CDR1 and CDR2 (germline): LNHDA, SQIVND (reference sequence). The CDR3 region is CASSISVYGYTF. As DNA, the CDR3 is TGTGCCAGTAGTATTTCAGTTTATGGCTACACCTTC.

This chain connects TRBV28 to TRBJ1-5; D is unresolved. Germline CDR1 MDHEN, CDR2 SYDVKM. CDR3 length: 12 amino acids. Between the trimmed V and J ends, which lost 6 bases and 8 bases, there was a span of 11 bases. The CDR3 bases are TGTGCCAGCAGGATTTCAATGGAGCCCCAGCATTTT. It is translated as CASRISMEPQHF.

The chain links TRBV28 to TRBJ1-2; 10 bases fit TRBD1. Germline loops: CDR1 MDHEN, CDR2 SYDVKM. This CDR3 comprises 14 residues. J gave up 7 bases and V 6 bases, and 8 bases lay outside the gene matches. The CDR3 DNA reads TGTGCCAGCAGATTGGACAGGGGGGATCTTGGCTACACCTTC. Its translation: CASRLDRGDLGYTF.

This clone occurred once. The V gene is TRBV4-1, the J gene TRBJ1-1, with D perhaps TRBD1 (5 bases). V shed 0 bases and J shed 0 bases, with 17 bases lying between them. Germline CDR1 MGHRA, CDR2 YSYEKL. The CDR3 runs 18 residues. The CDR3 protein is CASSQDGGFGYMNTEAFF. CDR3 coding DNA: TGCGCCAGCAGCCAAGATGGGGGGTTTGGGTACATGAACACTGAAGCTTTCTTT.

J is TRBJ1-1 and V is TRBV29-1; no clear D gene. This CDR3 has 11 residues. The germline gives CDR1 SQVTM, CDR2 ANQGSEA. V lost 7 bases and J lost 2, with 8 bases in between. CDR3 amino acids: CSAYLNTEAFF. The CDR3 DNA reads TGCAGCGCCTATCTTAACACTGAAGCTTTCTTT.

The chain combines TRBV11-3 with TRBJ2-5; 9 bases line up with TRBD1. In germline, CDR1 is SGHNT, CDR2 YENEEA. The V gene end was trimmed by 1 base and the J gene end by 0 bases; junction bases not matched to a gene: 6. The CDR3 consists of 17 residues. In nucleotides, the CDR3 is TGTGCCAGCAGCTTAGTAATCGGGACAGGGCACCAAGAGACCCAGTACTTC. Protein product: CASSLVIGTGHQETQYF.

V usage is TRBV28 and J usage is TRBJ2-3; 10 bases are shared with TRBD1. This CDR3 comprises 19 residues. Trimming removed 2 bases from V and 6 bases from J; junction bases left unmatched: 17. Germline V gene lookup returns CDR1 MDHEN and CDR2 SYDVKM. The CDR3 region is CASSLPSGRDRGFRDTQYF. In DNA form, the CDR3 reads TGTGCCAGCAGTTTACCGTCAGGCCGGGACAGGGGATTTCGGGATACGCAGTATTTT. The full variable domain, completed using reference TRBV28 and TRBJ2-3, is DVKVTQSSRYLVKRTGEKVFLECVQDMDHENMFWYRQDPGLGLRLIYFSYDVKMKEKGDIPEGYSVSREKKERFSLILESASTNQTSMYLCASSLPSGRDRGFRDTQYFGPGTRLTVL.